The subject of this entry is one T cell receptor beta chain. Its antigen is currently not known. Base qualities are not at hand, and no much larger clone is one base apart. This specimen's time point label, interpreted: pre-treatment sample, taken before nivolumab and TIL therapy. Adults with stage 4 NSCLC were enrolled in a dual-center phase I trial from late 2017 to January 2020. The samples were obtained from a phase I trial that was single-arm and open-label and tested tumor-infiltrating lymphocyte therapy combined with nivolumab in advanced non-small cell lung cancer. Mononuclear cells from blood collected in EDTA tubes were isolated on a Ficoll gradient and snap-frozen as pellets, and DNA was then extracted using a Qiagen mini-prep kit. The data stem from a study of TIL therapy for anti-PD-1-resistant metastatic lung cancer (dated by TCRdb to the early 2020s). For the wider study: Tumors were harvested before any PD-1/PD-L1 blockade; patients then received nivolumab, and those progressing received lymphodepletion, expanded TIL infusion and IL-2. Enrolled patients had a median age of about 53 years (range roughly 35-85) and a median tumor PD-L1 proportion score of around 6%. Across the cohort, whole-exome sequencing showed a median non-synonymous tumor mutation burden of 1.5 mutations per megabase. Most of the cohort had lung adenocarcinoma, including a handful of EGFR-mutant tumors and two ALK-rearranged tumors, and half of the patients were either current or former smokers. Tumor and peripheral blood T cell receptor beta sequencing was used to track clonotypes across tumor, expanded TIL product and serial blood samples.

Overall study outcomes, separate from this receptor: Clonotypes from the infused TIL partially replaced the baseline peripheral repertoire and then declined over months, and persistence showed no apparent association with response. The study protocol defined all tumor marker inferences as exploratory. The cohort was highly selected, including more treatment-naive, never-smoker and oncogene-addicted patients than is typical, which limits generalizability.

TCR beta CDR3 regions were amplified from genomic DNA with the immunoSEQ v3 hsTCRB kit using bias-controlled multiplex PCR. The TCR libraries were sequenced on an Illumina NextSeq 500 to approximately 2.1 million read pairs for survey level or roughly 4.5-6.5 million read pairs for deep level. For the original study's pipeline: The immunoSEQ Analyzer software assigned V, D and J genes, filtered out non-productive sequences, and reported clonality. To compare repertoires between infused TIL and blood, productive Simpson clonality was used along with the Morisita overlap index of productive TRB rearrangements. The absolute count of a clonotype in blood was estimated by multiplying the lymphocyte count by the CD3+ fraction and by the productive frequency of the clone. TCRdb provides this immuneACCESS table in a form limited to in-frame rearrangements. Some clones are lacking; in checked studies, under half of them reflect an unresolved V gene, and why the rest are absent is not known. V and J calls and clone size are those listed in that table; D and trimming were worked out from the DNA. This sample lists 50,000 to 60,000 clones; approximately 80% were detected once. The top ten clonotypes cover roughly 3% of the sample.

From its cysteine to its phenylalanine, the CDR3 spans 17 amino acids. Only the CDR3 DNA is retained, 51 bases long and in frame from the first base. Based on the germline V gene, the CDR1 and CDR2 sequences are SGHTA and FQGNSA. V drops 1 base and J drops 0 bases, leaving 13 bases in between. The chain is made from TRBV7-2 and TRBJ1-5; the D gene remains uncertain. The receptor comes from a person between 25 and 79 years old with non-small cell lung cancer. Sequences were derived from blood, sampled at baseline. The base sequence is TGTGCCAGCAGCTTAGTAGGAGGACCTAATAGCAATCAGCCCCAGCATTTT. Translated, it gives CASSLVGGPNSNQPQHF.